Below are 12 T cell receptor beta chains sequenced from a single sample in a study of T cell repertoires in cytomegalovirus infection. Using its own MiXCR run on the reads, TCRdb lists one record per CDR3 protein. Counted here are roughly 230,000 distinct CDR3 sequences, over 15% occurring once; the ten biggest clones make up around half. Material for sequencing was CD8+ T cells from PBMCs. The receptors come from a human donor in good health (CMV status not recorded). Some clones in this sample may be carry-over from other donors' samples.

This clonotype showed up many times. The genes are TRBV5-5 and TRBJ2-3; TRBD2 might be the D (6 bases). The CDR3 is 18 amino acids. Between the trimmed V and J ends, which lost 1 base and 4 bases, there was a span of 22 bases. Germline V lookup: CDR1 SGHKS, CDR2 YYEKEE (reference sequence). In DNA form, the CDR3 reads TGTGCCAGCAGCTTGAATCCTTTAGAACTTATAGCGGCAGATACGCAGTATTTT. Protein product: CASSLNPLELIAADTQYF. The whole variable domain, filled in from reference TRBV5-5 and TRBJ2-3, reads DAGVTQSPTHLIKTRGQQVTLRCSPISGHKSVSWYQQVLGQGPQFIFQYYEKEERGRGNFPDRFSARQFPNYSSELNVNALLLGDSALYLCASSLNPLELIAADTQYFGPGTRLTVL.

In this sample, this clonotype turned up many times. The chain is built from TRBV4-1 and TRBJ2-3, with D possibly TRBD1 on 5 matching bases. This CDR3 is built from 17 residues. Germline CDR1 and CDR2: MGHRA and YSYEKL. The ends were cut back, 4 bases at V and 4 bases at J, with 21 bases in the middle. The CDR3 is CASSLHLGQGRADTQYF. The DNA for the CDR3 is TGCGCCAGCAGCCTCCACCTAGGGCAGGGTCGGGCAGATACGCAGTATTTT.

The chain couples TRBV10-3 to TRBJ2-7; no clear D. Trimming removed 0 bases from V and 2 bases from J, with 11 bases in between. This CDR3 is built from 15 residues. From germline, CDR1 is ENHRY and CDR2 SYGVKD. The DNA of the CDR3 is TGTGCCATCAGTGAGTCAACTGTCGGAGCCTACGAGCAGTACTTC. It yields the protein CAISESTVGAYEQYF.

V usage is TRBV5-4 and J usage is TRBJ2-5; tentative D call: TRBD2 (5 bases). The CDR3 has 14 amino acids. Germline V lookup: CDR1 SGHNT, CDR2 YYREEE (reference sequence). Trimming took 4 bases from V and 2 from J, leaving 12 bases between them. The CDR3 nucleotides are TGTGCCAGCAGCGGCGAGGGCTATCAAGAGACCCAGTACTTC. It codes for CASSGEGYQETQYF.

This clonotype was recorded at least ten times. The chain recombines TRBV7-9 with TRBJ2-7, with 9 bases that match TRBD1. From germline, CDR1 is SEHNR and CDR2 FQNEAQ (reference sequence). The CDR3 has 15 amino acids. J was trimmed by 2 bases and V by 5 bases; bases with no gene match: 7. DNA for the CDR3: TGTGCCAGCAGCCCACAGGGGGCGCAGACCTACGAGCAGTACTTC. It codes for CASSPQGAQTYEQYF.

The table lists this clonotype with a few counts. This chain uses TRBV5-4 with TRBJ2-1, with D maybe TRBD1 (6 bases). The V end lost 3 bases, the J end lost 4 bases, and 8 bases lay between the germline ends. The CDR3 has 13 residues. Germline values: CDR1 SGHNT, CDR2 YYREEE (reference sequence). The CDR3 DNA follows: TGTGCCAGCAGCTGGGGACAATACAATGAGCAGTTCTTC. Encoded protein: CASSWGQYNEQFF. The variable domain in full, with the rest retrieved from reference TRBV5-4 and TRBJ2-1, is ETGVTQSPTHLIKTRGQQVTLRCSSQSGHNTVSWYQQALGQGPQFIFQYYREEENGRGNFPPRFSGLQFPNYSSELNVNALELDDSALYLCASSWGQYNEQFFGPGTRLTVL.

This clonotype was observed at least ten times. This chain joins TRBV7-9 and TRBJ1-6, with TRBD1 matching 9 bases. The CDR3 is 17 amino acids. CDR1 SEHNR and CDR2 FQNEAQ come from the germline V gene (reference sequence). V shed 3 bases and J 2 bases; nucleotides not matched to a gene: 5. The DNA for the CDR3 is TGTGCCAGCAGCTTCAGCCGGGACAGGGCCTATAATTCACCCCTCCACTTT. Translated, it gives CASSFSRDRAYNSPLHF.

The J gene is TRBJ2-7, the V gene TRBV27, with 10 bases matching TRBD2. V dropped 5 bases and J dropped 2; count of bases not matched to a gene: 9. The CDR3 has 16 residues. CDR1 is MNHEY and CDR2 is SMNVEV in the germline V gene (reference sequence). The DNA for the CDR3 is TGTGCCAGCAGTCCGCATACTAGCGGGGCAACCTACGAGCAGTACTTC. Translated, it gives CASSPHTSGATYEQYF.

V gene TRBV25-1 combines with J gene TRBJ1-6, with D uncertain. The ends were cut back, 2 bases at V and 2 bases at J, with 10 bases in the middle. This CDR3 comprises 16 residues. Per germline, CDR1 MGHDK and CDR2 SYGVNS. CDR3: CASSEVGLTYNSPLHF. CDR3 nucleotide sequence: TGTGCCAGCAGTGAAGTGGGGTTGACCTATAATTCACCCCTCCACTTT.

As for this clonotype: Germline and junction disagree at one end, which may indicate a read error. This rearrangement joins TRBV6-8 to TRBJ1-1, with D possibly TRBD1 on 6 matching bases. This CDR3 is built from 16 residues. The V gene's germline CDR1 is MNHGY and CDR2 SAAAGT. DNA of the CDR3: TGTGCCTGCAGAACCGGGGGGCTAGGTGGGAACACTGAAGCTTTCTTT. It is translated as CACRTGGLGGNTEAFF.

The rearrangement links TRBV19 to TRBJ2-2; the match to TRBD2 covers 10 bases. CDR3 length equals 14 residues. CDR1 LNHDA and CDR2 SQIVND come from the germline V gene (reference sequence). V shed 3 bases, J shed 6 bases, and the junction held 1 base outside the gene matches. The DNA for the CDR3 is TGTGCCAGTAGTATGAGCGGGGGGGCCGGGGAGCTGTTTTTT. Amino acids: CASSMSGGAGELFF. The whole variable domain, remainder taken from reference TRBV19 and TRBJ2-2, is DGGITQSPKYLFRKEGQNVTLSCEQNLNHDAMYWYRQDPGQGLRLIYYSQIVNDFQKGDIAEGYSVSREKKESFPLTVTSAQKNPTAFYLCASSMSGGAGELFFGEGSRLTVL.

This clonotype was observed a handful of times. The V call is TRBV10-3, the J call TRBJ1-4; possible D gene TRBD1, 5 bases. Between the trimmed V and J ends, which lost 0 bases and 6 bases, there was a span of 14 bases. CDR1 is ENHRY, CDR2 SYGVKD, per germline. This CDR3 has 16 residues. The CDR3 protein is CAISESGGTPYEKLFF. CDR3 DNA sequence: TGTGCCATCAGTGAGTCGGGGGGAACCCCCTATGAAAAACTGTTTTTT.